This TCR beta chain originates from a study of post-analysis software for immune sequencing data (dated by TCRdb to between 2014 and 2016). Study-wide context: Disease courses on record covered relapsing-remitting, secondary progressive and progressive-relapsing multiple sclerosis, though some patients had no subtype annotation. The patient repertoires were set against around eleven previously published healthy control repertoires from donors whose ages ranged from about 6 to 25 years. A subset of samples was prepared in parallel using single-end sample barcoding, then pooled and co-amplified after Illumina adapter ligation. Overall study outcomes, separate from this receptor: Strong co-clustering of samples prepared in the same batch was shown by direct clustering with F measure, prompting a batch-effect correction. Normalized Chao1 diversity was significantly lower in multiple sclerosis patients than controls, suggesting substantial peripheral T-cell clonal expansion. Significantly higher frequencies in patients than in controls were found for several TRBV segments, including TRBV5-6, TRBV5-1 and TRBV20-1. The control group was slightly older than the multiple sclerosis patient group.

TCR beta repertoires were profiled from peripheral blood of roughly 13 young patients with multiple sclerosis to demonstrate the VDJtools post-analysis software. The multiple sclerosis patients were children and adolescents ranging in age from roughly 6 to 16 years. As for this clonotype: The specificity of this receptor is unknown. It has no much larger one-base neighbor in the sample; base qualities were not kept.

Library generation was performed with PCR. Sequencer: Illumina HiSeq 2500. Unique molecular identifiers were incorporated into TCR beta cDNA libraries to reduce PCR and sequencing biases. Some 500,000 cDNA molecules were obtained per 1 to 10 million input T cells, so each molecule approximated one T cell. The patient libraries were prepared and sequenced with the same protocol used for the earlier healthy control dataset. Samples belonging to the same batch were prepared together, multiplexed and sequenced on a shared HiSeq lane. Concerning the study's data processing: Raw barcoded reads were processed with MIGEC, discarding single-read molecular identifier groups before consensus assembly and CDR3 extraction. VDJtools was used for post-analysis of the clonotype tables, with diversity normalized by down-sampling every dataset to the smallest sample size. In repertoire overlap clustering, CDR3 amino acid sequences, but not nucleotide sequences, were matched to correct batch-related cross-sample contamination. TCRdb redid the processing of the public reads, applying fastp at Q25 and MiXCR, and retained in-frame beta chains. Rows are combined by CDR3 protein, so each entry shows the most common genes and DNA. These V and J calls derive from TCRdb rather than the authors' analysis. The sample data list hundreds of thousands of distinct CDR3 sequences, and roughly 50% of these were observed just once. The ten largest clones capture roughly 4.4% of the sample.

Measured from the cysteine to the phenylalanine, the CDR3 is 15 residues long. Only the CDR3 portion is preserved as DNA: 45 bases, with reading frame beginning at the first base. V is cut by 5 bases and J by 2 bases, and the space between the germline ends is 16 bases. The germline V gene (reference sequence) provides CDR1 SEHNR and CDR2 FQNEAQ. The TCR was taken from a girl aged 5-17 years with multiple sclerosis. In this chain, TRBV7-9 is recombined with TRBJ2-7; matching of 8 bases hints at TRBD2 as the D gene. Sequencing was carried out using blood. The CDR3 region has the sequence CASSLQGTSAYEQYF. DNA sequence: TGTGCCAGCAGCCTACAGGGGACTAGTGCCTACGAGCAGTACTTC.